This TCR beta chain originates from a study of control samples from healthy donors and cancer patients. The table came from immunoSEQ multiplex PCR; TCRdb's copy has only in-frame clones and leaves some out. The repertoire holds under 100,000 clones, with approximately 95% as singletons. The CDR3 has 15 residues. Deletions cut 4 bases from V and 1 base from J, with 12 bases between. CDR1 SEHNR and CDR2 FQNEAQ come from the germline V gene (reference sequence). The sample was blood. V usage is TRBV7-9 and J usage is TRBJ2-3, with D maybe TRBD2 (5 bases). This sequence originates from a woman in her 30s in good health. This chain's CDR3 is CASSSSSSGTDTQYF. The DNA of the CDR3 is TGTGCCAGCAGCTCCTCTAGCTCAGGCACAGATACGCAGTATTTT.